This passage covers 25 T cell receptor beta chains from one sample sequenced in a study of T-cell reconstitution after alpha-beta-depleted transplantation in children. A library of TCRbeta sequences, prepared with unique molecular identifiers, was generated. From the PCR reads, TCRdb called clonotypes with MiXCR, one entry per CDR3 protein. The sample holds about 830,000 distinct CDR3 sequences, about 16% seen once. The sample in question was PBMCs, mostly from graft donor cells, obtained 360 days after TCRalphabeta/CD19-depleted stem cell transplant. Receptor source: a male patient aged 5 to 17 who had a stem cell transplant for acute lymphoblastic leukemia, so the T cells may come from the graft donor.

This chain joins TRBV4-1 and TRBJ2-3, with D hard to call. V was trimmed by 3 bases and J by 4 bases, leaving 11 bases between them. Germline V gene lookup returns CDR1 MGHRA and CDR2 YSYEKL. The CDR3 spans 14 residues. The CDR3 nucleotides are TGCGCCAGCAGCCACCGCACCCGGGCAGATACGCAGTATTTT. Translating it yields CASSHRTRADTQYF.

The chain has TRBV12-3 or TRBV12-4 and TRBJ2-5, with a possible D match to TRBD1 (6 bases). This CDR3 contains 14 residues. Trimming took off 8 bases at V and 2 bases at J, with 15 bases between the two ends. CDR3 nucleotide sequence: TGTGCCAGCGGGCCCCGGGACACACAAGAGACCCAGTACTTC. It yields the protein CASGPRDTQETQYF.

V gene TRBV12-5 combines with J gene TRBJ2-5, with a weak D call TRBD2 (6 bases). Trimming took 10 bases from V and 2 from J, leaving 11 bases between them. Germline lookup yields CDR1 LGHNT and CDR2 FRNRAP. There are 12 residues in the CDR3. DNA for the CDR3: TGTGCTACTGGGAGGCCTCAAGAGACCCAGTACTTC. Its translation: CATGRPQETQYF.

The V gene is TRBV2, the J gene TRBJ2-1; 8 nucleotides line up with TRBD2. Germline loops: CDR1 SNHLY, CDR2 FYNNEI. This CDR3 is 14 amino acids long. Trimming cost V 6 bases and J 4 bases; bases outside gene matches: 5. This chain's CDR3 is CASSPSGGYNEQFF. The CDR3 nucleotides read TGTGCCAGCAGCCCCTCGGGGGGGTACAATGAGCAGTTCTTC.

The chain combines TRBV20-1 with TRBJ1-5; D gene ambiguous. There are 14 residues in the CDR3. Trimming removed 6 bases from V and 6 bases from J, with 18 bases in between. The germline CDR1 and CDR2 sequences are DFQATT and SNEGSKA (reference sequence). Here the CDR3 DNA reads TGCAGTGCGCCCAATACGGGGTTTCGTCAGCCCCAGCATTTT. Translation: CSAPNTGFRQPQHF.

Many counts were recorded for this clonotype. This chain connects TRBV7-6 to TRBJ2-6; D is possibly TRBD2 (5 bases). CDR1 and CDR2 (germline): SGHVS, FNYEAQ. The V end lost 1 base, the J end lost 0 bases, and 13 bases lay between the germline ends. The CDR3 contains 18 residues. CDR3 loop: CASSLEPGLSSGANVLTF. CDR3 nucleotides: TGTGCCAGCAGCTTAGAACCGGGGTTGAGCTCTGGGGCCAACGTCCTGACTTTC.

The rearrangement uses TRBV6-2 or TRBV6-3 and TRBJ2-1; 15 bases match TRBD2. V dropped 6 bases and J dropped 2; count of bases not matched to a gene: 17. This CDR3 contains 21 residues. From germline, CDR1 is MNHEY and CDR2 SVGEGT. The CDR3 nucleotides read TGTGCCAGCAGACCCCTTCCCCGCGGACTAGCGGGAGGGGGAACCTACAATGAGCAGTTCTTC. Protein: CASRPLPRGLAGGGTYNEQFF.

This clonotype has only a few counts. The chain has TRBV5-1 and TRBJ2-7; D call uncertain. The CDR3 has 15 residues. Trimming stripped 0 bases from V and 6 bases from J, with 16 bases between. CDR1 is SGHRS and CDR2 is YFSETQ in the germline V gene. CDR3: CASSLDYPTPGEQYF. CDR3 nucleotides: TGCGCCAGCAGCTTGGACTACCCTACCCCAGGCGAGCAGTACTTC.

The chain is built from TRBV5-1 and TRBJ2-2, with TRBD2 identical over 13 bases. V lost 4 bases to trimming and J lost 9 bases; unmatched junction nucleotides: 9. Germline values: CDR1 SGHRS, CDR2 YFSETQ. The CDR3 has 16 residues. CDR3 region: CASSTGTSGMPRELFF. CDR3 in DNA: TGCGCCAGCAGCACCGGGACTAGCGGGATGCCAAGGGAGCTGTTTTTT. The full variable domain, with the rest looked up from reference TRBV5-1 and TRBJ2-2, is KAGVTQTPRYLIKTRGQQVTLSCSPISGHRSVSWYQQTPGQGLQFLFEYFSETQRNKGNFPGRFSGRQFSNSRSEMNVSTLELGDSALYLCASSTGTSGMPRELFFGEGSRLTVL.

In DNA form, the CDR3 reads TGTGCCAGCAGCTTAGACGGTCCGACGGGCCGGGAGACCCAGTACTTC. Amino acids: CASSLDGPTGRETQYF. This chain links TRBV7-3 with TRBJ2-5; D gene uncertain. The CDR3 has 16 amino acids. Germline CDR1 reads SGHTA; CDR2 reads FQGTGA. Trimming cost V 2 bases and J 5 bases, with 18 bases left between them.

J is TRBJ2-3 and V is TRBV5-5, with no clear D. The CDR3 covers 14 residues. The germline CDR1 and CDR2 sequences are SGHKS and YYEKEE (reference sequence). V gave up 6 bases and J gave up 0 bases, with 11 bases separating them. The CDR3 is CASTRFWSTDTQYF. The CDR3, as DNA: TGTGCCAGCACCAGGTTCTGGAGCACAGATACGCAGTATTTT.

The V gene is TRBV25-1, the J gene TRBJ2-7, with 10 bases lining up with TRBD1. Germline assignment: CDR1 MGHDK and CDR2 SYGVNS. This CDR3 region has 14 residues. V lost 3 bases, J lost 2 bases, and 1 base stayed unmatched. The CDR3 DNA is TGTGCCAGCAGTGACGGGACAGGGGCCTACGAGCAGTACTTC. This sequence encodes CASSDGTGAYEQYF.

The chain combines TRBV20-1 with TRBJ2-3; D is possibly TRBD2 (6 bases). The V gene lost 0 bases and the J gene lost 5 bases, with 15 bases spanning the gap. This CDR3 is 15 amino acids long. Germline CDR1 DFQATT, CDR2 SNEGSKA (reference sequence). This chain's CDR3 is CSAREVRRGRDTQYF. CDR3 nucleotide sequence: TGCAGTGCTAGAGAAGTTCGGCGGGGCAGAGATACGCAGTATTTT.

CDR3 residues: CASSQEQHLAKNIQYF. The CDR3 DNA follows: TGTGCCAGCAGCCAAGAACAGCACTTAGCCAAAAACATTCAGTACTTC. This chain links TRBV4-2 with TRBJ2-4; D is unresolved. This CDR3 has 16 amino acids. Looked up from germline, CDR1 is LGHNA and CDR2 is YNFKEQ. Trimming stripped 0 bases from V and 0 bases from J, with 9 bases between.

The CDR3 bases are TGCGCCAGCAGCCAAGAGGGGTGGGGAGGGTCCGTCAATCAGCCCCAGCATTTT. Protein: CASSQEGWGGSVNQPQHF. The rearrangement uses TRBV4-1 and TRBJ1-5; no reliable D call. V shed 0 bases and J shed 3 bases, with 18 bases lying between them. Germline V lookup: CDR1 MGHRA, CDR2 YSYEKL. CDR3 size: 18 residues.

This clonotype has only one observation. V is TRBV19 and J is TRBJ2-2, with a tentative D call TRBD2 (5 bases). With 5 bases removed from V and 1 base from J, the gap between germline ends came to 11 bases. Germline lookup yields CDR1 LNHDA and CDR2 SQIVND (reference sequence). The CDR3 has 15 residues. CDR3 loop: CASSQRTRNTGELFF. The CDR3 DNA sequence: TGTGCCAGTAGTCAGCGGACGAGGAACACCGGGGAGCTGTTTTTT.

The chain recombines TRBV6-5 with TRBJ2-3; D remains ambiguous. Germline CDR1 is MNHEY and CDR2 is SVGAGI. CDR3 length equals 12 residues. The ends were cut back, 11 bases at V and 3 bases at J, with 12 bases in the middle. CDR3 protein: CAADPRTDTQYF. Here the CDR3 DNA reads TGTGCCGCTGACCCTAGAACAGATACGCAGTATTTT.

This clonotype has only a few counts. The rearrangement uses TRBV5-1 and TRBJ2-1, with D uncertain. This CDR3 is 15 amino acids long. V was cut by 1 base and J by 6 bases, with 14 bases left in between. From germline, CDR1 is SGHRS and CDR2 YFSETQ. CDR3 loop: CASSLSSASGNEQFF. CDR3 sequence (DNA): TGCGCCAGCAGCTTGTCCTCCGCTAGTGGCAATGAGCAGTTCTTC.

This clonotype came up a few times. The chain recombines TRBV19 with TRBJ2-1; D could derive from TRBD1 or TRBD2 (6 bases each). V lost 1 base and J lost 2, with 18 bases in between. Germline CDR1 LNHDA, CDR2 SQIVND (reference sequence). The CDR3 has 18 amino acids. As DNA, the CDR3 is TGTGCCAGTAGTATAGCGGGGGCGAAGATAGTCCCCTACAATGAGCAGTTCTTC. This sequence encodes CASSIAGAKIVPYNEQFF.

The chain carries TRBV4-1 and TRBJ2-2; no reliable D call. The V and J ends lost 1 base and 0 bases respectively, with 9 bases between them. The CDR3 covers 16 residues. Germline V gives CDR1 MGHRA, CDR2 YSYEKL. The CDR3 DNA reads TGCGCCAGCAGCCAAGTCATGCCGCCGAACACCGGGGAGCTGTTTTTT. Protein: CASSQVMPPNTGELFF.

The rearrangement uses TRBV4-1 and TRBJ1-2; D ambiguous. Germline V gene data show CDR1 as MGHRA and CDR2 as YSYEKL. V was pared by 3 bases and J by 8 bases, with 16 bases between. CDR3 length: 14 amino acids. CDR3: CASSQATRNGGYTF. The CDR3 coding sequence is TGCGCCAGCAGCCAGGCTACACGAAACGGAGGCTACACCTTC.

This clonotype was recorded at least ten times. The chain joins TRBV5-1 to TRBJ1-1, with 7 bases fitting TRBD1. The germline CDR1 and CDR2 sequences are SGHRS and YFSETQ. The CDR3 length is 14 residues. V shed 0 bases and J 5 bases; nucleotides not matched to a gene: 4. CDR3 sequence: CASSLGTGRTEAFF. DNA of the CDR3: TGCGCCAGCAGCTTGGGGACAGGTCGGACTGAAGCTTTCTTT.

The genes are TRBV7-2 and TRBJ2-7; D is possibly TRBD2 (5 bases). V lost 5 bases, J lost 2 bases, and 16 bases lay in between. Germline V gene data show CDR1 as SGHTA and CDR2 as FQGNSA. CDR3 length: 15 residues. The DNA of the CDR3 is TGTGCCAGCAGCCTAACGGGGTCCGAGGCCTACGAGCAGTACTTC. Translation gives CASSLTGSEAYEQYF.

Concerning this clonotype itself: The junction and the germline gene differ at one end; a read error may be behind it. The V and J genes are TRBV3-1 and TRBJ2-1, with 9 bases matching TRBD1. CDR1 is LGHDT, CDR2 YNNKEL, per germline (reference sequence). The CDR3 spans 18 residues. The CDR3, as DNA: TGTACCAGCTGTTCAACCGGGACAGGGCCTGCCGGCTACAATGAGCAGTTCTTC. Translated, it gives CTSCSTGTGPAGYNEQFF.

About this clonotype: Because it lacks the conserved phenylalanine or tryptophan at the end, this CDR3 is likely a read error. This chain uses TRBV5-1 with TRBJ1-1; 7 nucleotides align to TRBD1. This CDR3 has 14 residues. With V trimmed by 8 bases and J by 0 bases, 7 bases remained unmatched. Looked up from germline, CDR1 is SGHRS and CDR2 is YFSETQ. The CDR3 spells CASGTGTVNTEAFS. CDR3 coding DNA: TGCGCCAGTGGGACCGGGACAGTGAACACTGAAGCTTTCTCT.